Described below is a single T cell receptor beta chain sequence and its context. The antigen remains undetermined. The data stem from a study of blood T cells in healthy people across ages. The use of a sample-barcoded 5' primer and a J-beta primer mix characterized a second PCR of roughly 7 to 11 cycles. Each cDNA molecule received a tag from a template-switch adaptor that had 12 random nucleotides. TCRdb passed the 5' RACE reads through MiXCR, listing each CDR3 protein once. The table has hundreds of thousands of distinct CDR3 sequences, 21% seen once. This CDR3 comprises 11 residues. Trimming pared 0 bases from V and 4 bases from J, leaving 0 bases between. The germline gives CDR1 ENHRY, CDR2 SYGVKD. Study conclusions and caveats: Long-lived donors carried more naive CD4+ cells and greater diversity than aged donors. Not knowing donor CMV status may have confounded expanded clonotype changes.

This clonotype originated in a man in his 70s in good health. The chain combines TRBV10-3 with TRBJ1-2, with D uncertain. The sample was blood. The CDR3 coding sequence is TGTGCCATCAGTGAGTCCTATGGCTACACCTTC. Translating gives CAISESYGYTF.